Below, 25 T cell receptor beta chains from the same sample are listed, as sequenced in a study of beta chain features in type 1 diabetes (dated by TCRdb to 2017 to 2018). The library was produced with the immunoSEQ multiplex PCR assay. The High Capacity cDNA Reverse Transcription Kit was used to reverse transcribe all of the isolated RNA, meaning that expressed TCRB transcripts were what got sequenced. The table comes from immuneACCESS by way of TCRdb, which keeps in-frame sequences with V and J called. Part of the clones is missing from these tables; in studies checked, under half for an unresolved V gene and the rest for unknown reasons. Counted in this sample were a few hundred thousand clones; about 30% of them appeared once. The ten largest clonotypes hold about 3.9% of the sample. Source material: central memory CD4+ T cells from blood. These TCRs come from a man younger than 40 in good health.

This rearrangement joins TRBV2 to TRBJ2-2; 7 nucleotides align to TRBD1. This CDR3 region has 13 residues. Germline CDR1 SNHLY, CDR2 FYNNEI. J gave up 4 bases and V 7 bases, and 3 bases lay outside the gene matches. CDR3 nucleotides: TGTGCCAGCATGGGACAGACCACCGGGGAGCTGTTTTTT. As protein: CASMGQTTGELFF.

Only a few counts were recorded for this clone. The genes are TRBV28 and TRBJ1-1; perhaps TRBD1 as D (6 bases). Per germline, CDR1 MDHEN and CDR2 SYDVKM. V was cut by 6 bases and J by 1 base, with 18 bases left in between. CDR3 length: 16 amino acids. The CDR3 bases are TGTGCCAGCAGCGAAACAGGGACCTATGGGAACACTGAAGCTTTCTTT. The encoded protein is CASSETGTYGNTEAFF.

This clone turned up a few times. The chain recombines TRBV5-1 with TRBJ1-4; 9 positions match TRBD1. Germline V gives CDR1 SGHRS, CDR2 YFSETQ. Germline trimming cut 0 bases from V and 5 bases from J; bases unmatched to any gene: 2. This CDR3 spans 15 amino acids. The CDR3 DNA sequence: TGCGCCAGCAGCTTGGCCGGACAGGGGAATGAAAAACTGTTTTTT. It yields the protein CASSLAGQGNEKLFF.

The genes are TRBV7-9 and TRBJ2-6; tentatively, D is TRBD1 or TRBD2 (5 bases each). Germline values: CDR1 SEHNR, CDR2 FQNEAQ (reference sequence). Trimming removed 5 bases from V and 2 bases from J, with 19 bases in between. The CDR3 loop spans 18 amino acids. CDR3 amino acids: CASSPERGRVAGANVLTF. The DNA for the CDR3 is TGTGCCAGCAGCCCTGAGAGGGGCCGAGTCGCTGGGGCCAACGTCCTGACTTTC.

This clone was detected a few times. This chain joins TRBV18 and TRBJ2-1, with unresolved D. The germline V gene encodes CDR1 KGHSH and CDR2 LQKENI. CDR3 size: 13 residues. The V end was cut by 6 bases, the J end by 6 bases, with 12 bases between. CDR3 nucleotide sequence: TGTGCCAGCTCCCCGGTCCAGAGCAATGAGCAGTTCTTC. Its protein is CASSPVQSNEQFF.

J is TRBJ1-6 and V is TRBV5-8, with no clear D. Germline lookup yields CDR1 SGHTS and CDR2 YDEGEE. With 1 base removed from V and 6 bases from J, the gap between germline ends came to 8 bases. This CDR3 region has 14 residues. DNA for the CDR3: TGTGCCAGCAGCTTGACGGAACTTAATTCACCCCTCCACTTT. It yields the protein CASSLTELNSPLHF.

This chain connects TRBV5-6 to TRBJ2-1, with D tentatively TRBD2 (5 bases). Germline CDR1 reads SGHDT; CDR2 reads YYEEEE. The V end was cut by 3 bases, the J end by 9 bases, with 7 bases between. The CDR3 totals 11 residues. DNA of the CDR3: TGTGCCAGCAGCTGGGAGACTGAGCAGTTCTTC. The encoded protein is CASSWETEQFF. Filled out from reference TRBV5-6 and TRBJ2-1, the complete variable domain reads DAGVTQSPTHLIKTRGQQVTLRCSPKSGHDTVSWYQQALGQGPQFIFQYYEEEERQRGNFPDRFSGHQFPNYSSELNVNALLLGDSALYLCASSWETEQFFGPGTRLTVL.

The chain employs TRBV7-2 and TRBJ2-1; D not resolved. V was pared by 4 bases and J by 10 bases, with 17 bases between. Germline V gene sequence: CDR1 SGHTA, CDR2 FQGNSA. The CDR3 spans 14 residues. CDR3 sequence: CASSSSTVASEQFF. The CDR3 DNA reads as TGTGCCAGCAGCTCCTCGACGGTAGCTTCCGAGCAGTTCTTC. Full variable domain (missing parts from reference TRBV7-2 and TRBJ2-1): GAGVSQSPSNKVTEKGKDVELRCDPISGHTALYWYRQSLGQGLEFLIYFQGNSAPDKSGLPSDRFSAERTGGSVSTLTIQRTQQEDSAVYLCASSSSTVASEQFFGPGTRLTVL.

The table lists this clone with a few counts. The chain joins TRBV2 to TRBJ2-3; D remains ambiguous. The V gene's germline CDR1 is SNHLY and CDR2 FYNNEI. V lost 5 bases to trimming and J lost 4 bases, with 7 bases between them. This CDR3 region has 12 residues. CDR3 loop: CASSLGSDTQYF. CDR3 sequence (DNA): TGTGCCAGCAGTTTAGGGTCAGATACGCAGTATTTT.

This rearrangement joins TRBV18 to TRBJ2-1, with a tentative D call TRBD1 (6 bases). Trimming shortened V by 3 bases and J by 10 bases, and 13 bases separated the two germline ends. Germline CDR1 KGHSH, CDR2 LQKENI. The CDR3 consists of 13 residues. The CDR3 region has the DNA TGTGCCAGCTCACCCCGGGATGACAGGGAGCAGTTCTTC. This codes for CASSPRDDREQFF.

This clone was recorded only once. This chain links TRBV4-3 with TRBJ2-3, with D perhaps TRBD2 (5 bases). Germline loops: CDR1 LGHNA, CDR2 YSLEER. The CDR3 runs 14 residues. The V end lost 3 bases, the J end lost 2 bases, and 9 bases lay between the germline ends. The DNA of the CDR3 is TGCGCCAGCAGCCACGGACTGAACACAGATACGCAGTATTTT. Its protein is CASSHGLNTDTQYF.

This chain connects TRBV2 to TRBJ2-7; D is perhaps TRBD1 (5 bases). The V end was cut by 5 bases, the J end by 5 bases, with 13 bases between. CDR1 SNHLY and CDR2 FYNNEI come from the germline V gene. The CDR3 is 13 residues long. CDR3 region: CASSTGRTDEQYF. CDR3 nucleotides: TGTGCCAGCAGTACAGGACGGACGGACGAGCAGTACTTC.

The genes are TRBV5-4 and TRBJ2-1; 8 nucleotides line up with TRBD2. V lost 4 bases to trimming and J lost 10 bases; unmatched junction nucleotides: 16. The CDR3 consists of 16 residues. Germline V gives CDR1 SGHNT, CDR2 YYREEE (reference sequence). This CDR3 is CASSTAVERERGEQFF. The CDR3 DNA is TGTGCCAGCAGCACAGCCGTCGAGCGGGAGAGGGGAGAGCAGTTCTTC.

This clone has at least ten counts. This sequence joins TRBV14 and TRBJ2-1; 8 positions match TRBD1. Germline CDR1 SGHDN, CDR2 FVKESK. Unmatched junction bases numbered 5, after V lost 1 base and J lost 12 bases. This CDR3 comprises 13 residues. CDR3: CASSQVLGTGQFF. CDR3 bases: TGTGCCAGCAGCCAAGTCCTGGGGACAGGGCAGTTCTTC.

This chain joins TRBV7-7 and TRBJ2-1; 8 bases line up with TRBD2. This CDR3 is 15 amino acids long. The V gene's germline CDR1 is SSHAT and CDR2 FNYEAQ (reference sequence). The J segment lost 4 bases and the V segment lost 6 bases, leaving 8 bases of the junction unmatched. CDR3 residues: CASSLSGTTYNEQFF. Here the CDR3 DNA reads TGTGCCAGCAGTCTTAGCGGGACGACATACAATGAGCAGTTCTTC.

This clone has just a few counts. The chain joins TRBV10-3 to TRBJ1-6; no clear D gene. Trimming took 0 bases from V and 10 from J, leaving 13 bases between them. CDR1 is ENHRY and CDR2 is SYGVKD in the germline V gene. This CDR3 is built from 15 residues. Here the CDR3 reads CAISESKNLVSPLHF. The DNA of the CDR3 is TGTGCCATCAGTGAGTCGAAAAACTTGGTATCACCCCTCCACTTT.

Turning to this clone: The junction shows a germline mismatch at one end, possibly a read error. This chain joins TRBV15 and TRBJ2-3, with 8 bases lining up with TRBD2. Per the germline V gene, CDR1 is LNHNV and CDR2 is YYDKDF (reference sequence). The CDR3 runs to 14 residues. The CDR3 coding sequence is TGTGCCACCGAAAGGAGCGGGAGCAAAGATACGCAGTATTTT. It specifies CATERSGSKDTQYF. Using reference TRBV15 and TRBJ2-3 for the parts outside the CDR3, the full variable domain is DAMVIQNPRYQVTQFGKPVTLSCSQTLNHNVMYWYQQKSSQAPKLLFHYYDKDFNNEADTPDNFQSRRPNTSFCFLDIRSPGLGDTAMYLCATERSGSKDTQYFGPGTRLTVL.

The chain joins TRBV11-2 to TRBJ2-1, with TRBD2 identical over 7 bases. The length of the CDR3 is 18 residues. The V segment lost 0 bases and the J segment 2 bases; nucleotides outside the gene matches: 10. CDR1 and CDR2 (germline): SGHAT, FQNNGV. CDR3 sequence reads: CASSLDPPSSGAYNEQFF. The CDR3 region has the DNA TGTGCCAGCAGCTTAGATCCCCCCTCTAGCGGTGCCTACAATGAGCAGTTCTTC. The full variable domain, in which reference TRBV11-2 and TRBJ2-1 provide the parts outside the CDR3, is EAGVAQSPRYKIIEKRQSVAFWCNPISGHATLYWYQQILGQGPKLLIQFQNNGVVDDSQLPKDRFSAERLKGVDSTLKIQPAKLEDSAVYLCASSLDPPSSGAYNEQFFGPGTRLTVL.

This rearrangement joins TRBV4-2 to TRBJ2-2; D is unresolved. V gave up 0 bases and J gave up 4 bases, with 9 bases separating them. Germline CDR1 LGHNA, CDR2 YNFKEQ. The CDR3 extends over 15 amino acids. The CDR3 nucleotides are TGTGCCAGCAGCCAAGATAGGGTCTTCACCGGGGAGCTGTTTTTT. Protein sequence: CASSQDRVFTGELFF.

V gene TRBV29-1 combines with J gene TRBJ1-2; D is unclear. The CDR3 is 16 residues long. The V gene's germline CDR1 is SQVTM and CDR2 ANQGSEA. V lost 5 bases, J lost 4 bases, and 23 bases lay in between. CDR3: CSVMPMQAVEGYGYTF. CDR3 coding DNA: TGCAGCGTTATGCCTATGCAGGCGGTGGAGGGCTATGGCTACACCTTC.

The V and J genes are TRBV5-1 and TRBJ2-3; no clear D. The V end was cut by 0 bases, the J end by 0 bases, with 5 bases between. This CDR3 is built from 14 residues. Germline V CDR1 and CDR2: SGHRS, YFSETQ. In nucleotides, the CDR3 is TGCGCCAGCAGCTTGGGAAGGAGCACAGATACGCAGTATTTT. Amino acids: CASSLGRSTDTQYF.

This clone came up a few times. In DNA form, the CDR3 reads TGCGCCAGCAGCTTGCGGTTTACGGGACAGGGACCTCGGGATACGCAGTATTTT. The encoded protein is CASSLRFTGQGPRDTQYF. This sequence joins TRBV5-1 and TRBJ2-3, with 9 bases identical to TRBD1. Germline V CDR1 and CDR2: SGHRS, YFSETQ. The CDR3 sequence is 18 residues long. Unmatched junction bases numbered 15, after V lost 1 base and J lost 6 bases.

This clone was detected a few times. The rearrangement joins TRBV7-8 to TRBJ2-7; 15 bases are shared with TRBD2. With V trimmed by 5 bases and J by 4 bases, 0 bases remained unmatched. CDR3 size: 14 residues. Per the germline V gene, CDR1 is SGHVS and CDR2 is FQNEAQ. The CDR3 reads CASSGLAGGYEQYF. The CDR3, as DNA: TGTGCCAGCAGCGGACTAGCGGGAGGGTACGAGCAGTACTTC.

The chain couples TRBV7-2 to TRBJ1-4; D is possibly TRBD1 (5 bases). Germline loops: CDR1 SGHTA, CDR2 FQGNSA. V was clipped by 4 bases and J by 11 bases, with 17 bases between them. The CDR3 is 14 amino acids. The CDR3 loop reads CASSSSGTEAKLFF. As DNA, the CDR3 is TGTGCCAGCAGCTCTTCCGGGACGGAGGCCAAACTGTTTTTT.

The table lists this clone with a few counts. The chain joins TRBV4-3 to TRBJ2-3, with D possibly TRBD2 on 6 matching bases. The CDR3 is 15 residues long. V was pared by 1 base and J by 6 bases, with 14 bases between. CDR1 and CDR2 (germline): LGHNA, YSLEER. The CDR3, as DNA: TGCGCCAGCAGCCAAGGTCATGGGAGGTCGGATACGCAGTATTTT. Its translation: CASSQGHGRSDTQYF.